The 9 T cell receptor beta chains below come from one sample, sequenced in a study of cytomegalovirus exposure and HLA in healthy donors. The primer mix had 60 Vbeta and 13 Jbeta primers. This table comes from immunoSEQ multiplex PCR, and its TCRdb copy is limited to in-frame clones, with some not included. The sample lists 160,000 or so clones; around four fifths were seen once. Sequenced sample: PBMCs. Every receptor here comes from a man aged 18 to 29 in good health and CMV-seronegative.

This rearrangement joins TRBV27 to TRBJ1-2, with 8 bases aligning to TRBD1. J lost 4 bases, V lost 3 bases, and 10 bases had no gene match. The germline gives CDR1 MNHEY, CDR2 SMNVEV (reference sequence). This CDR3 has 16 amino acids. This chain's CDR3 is CASSLPSDRGGYGYTF. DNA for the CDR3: TGTGCCAGCAGTTTGCCGTCAGACAGGGGAGGCTATGGCTACACCTTC.

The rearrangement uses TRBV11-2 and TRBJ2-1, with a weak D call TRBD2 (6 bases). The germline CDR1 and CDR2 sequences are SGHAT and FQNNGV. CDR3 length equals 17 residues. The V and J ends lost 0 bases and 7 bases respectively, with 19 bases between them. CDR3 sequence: CASSLDPSGGPLNEQFF. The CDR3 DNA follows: TGTGCCAGCAGCTTAGACCCCTCCGGAGGGCCCTTAAATGAGCAGTTCTTC.

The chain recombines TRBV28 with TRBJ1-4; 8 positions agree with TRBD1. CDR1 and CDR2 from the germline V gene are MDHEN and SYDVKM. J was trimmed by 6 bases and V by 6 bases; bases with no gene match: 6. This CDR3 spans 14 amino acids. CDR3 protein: CASSQTGVDEKLFF. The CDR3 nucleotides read TGTGCCAGCAGCCAGACAGGGGTCGATGAAAAACTGTTTTTT.

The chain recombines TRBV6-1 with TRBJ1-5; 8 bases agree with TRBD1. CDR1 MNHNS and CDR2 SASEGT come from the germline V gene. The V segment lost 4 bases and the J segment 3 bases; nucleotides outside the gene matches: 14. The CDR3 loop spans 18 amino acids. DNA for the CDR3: TGTGCCAGCAGTGGAGGGACAGGCGTATTACACCTCAATCAGCCCCAGCATTTT. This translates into CASSGGTGVLHLNQPQHF.

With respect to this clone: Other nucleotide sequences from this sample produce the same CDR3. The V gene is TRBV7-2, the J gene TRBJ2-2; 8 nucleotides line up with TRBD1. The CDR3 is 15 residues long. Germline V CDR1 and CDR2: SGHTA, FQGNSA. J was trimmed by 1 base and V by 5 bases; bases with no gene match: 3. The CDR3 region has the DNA TGTGCCAGCAGCCCAACAGGGGGGAACACCGGGGAGCTGTTTTTT. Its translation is CASSPTGGNTGELFF.

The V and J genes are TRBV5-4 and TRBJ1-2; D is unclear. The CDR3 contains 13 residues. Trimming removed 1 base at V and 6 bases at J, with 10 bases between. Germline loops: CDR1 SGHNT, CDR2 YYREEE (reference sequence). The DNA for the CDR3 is TGTGCCAGCAGCTTGAGTCGGGGAGATGGCTACACCTTC. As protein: CASSLSRGDGYTF.

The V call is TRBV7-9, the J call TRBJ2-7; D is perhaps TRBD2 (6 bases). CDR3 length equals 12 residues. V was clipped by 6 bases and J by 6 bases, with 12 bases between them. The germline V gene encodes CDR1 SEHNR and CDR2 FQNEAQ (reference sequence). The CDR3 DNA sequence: TGTGCCAGCAGACCCGCCGGGGGCGAGCAGTACTTC. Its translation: CASRPAGGEQYF.

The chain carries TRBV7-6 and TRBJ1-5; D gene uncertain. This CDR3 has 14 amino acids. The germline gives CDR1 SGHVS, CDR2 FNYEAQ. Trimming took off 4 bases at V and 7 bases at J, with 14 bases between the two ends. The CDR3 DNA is TGTGCCAGCAGCTCCTACTCGGGGAAACAGCCCCAGCATTTT. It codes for CASSSYSGKQPQHF.

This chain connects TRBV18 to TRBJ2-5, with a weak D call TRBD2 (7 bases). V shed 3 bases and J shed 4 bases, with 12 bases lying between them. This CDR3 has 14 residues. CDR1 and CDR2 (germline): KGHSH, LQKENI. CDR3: CASSPTGGLETQYF. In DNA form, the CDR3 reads TGTGCCAGCTCACCGACGGGGGGCCTAGAGACCCAGTACTTC.